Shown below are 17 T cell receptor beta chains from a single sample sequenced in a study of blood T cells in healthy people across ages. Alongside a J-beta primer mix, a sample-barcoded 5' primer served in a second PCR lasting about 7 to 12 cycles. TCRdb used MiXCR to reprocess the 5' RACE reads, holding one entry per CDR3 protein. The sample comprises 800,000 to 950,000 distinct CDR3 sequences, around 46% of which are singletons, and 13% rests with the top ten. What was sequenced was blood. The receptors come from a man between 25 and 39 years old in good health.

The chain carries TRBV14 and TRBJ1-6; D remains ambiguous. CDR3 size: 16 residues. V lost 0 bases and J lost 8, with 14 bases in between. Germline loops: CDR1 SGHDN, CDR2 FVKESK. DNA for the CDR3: TGTGCCAGCAGCCAAGATGCCAGGTTTTTGGATTCACCCCTCCACTTT. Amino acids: CASSQDARFLDSPLHF.

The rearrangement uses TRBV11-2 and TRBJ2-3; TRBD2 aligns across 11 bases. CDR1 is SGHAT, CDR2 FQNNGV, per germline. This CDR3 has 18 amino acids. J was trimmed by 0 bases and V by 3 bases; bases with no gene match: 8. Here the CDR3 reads CASSLGTSGFSSTDTQYF. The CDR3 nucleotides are TGTGCCAGCAGCTTGGGGACTAGCGGATTCTCTAGCACAGATACGCAGTATTTT.

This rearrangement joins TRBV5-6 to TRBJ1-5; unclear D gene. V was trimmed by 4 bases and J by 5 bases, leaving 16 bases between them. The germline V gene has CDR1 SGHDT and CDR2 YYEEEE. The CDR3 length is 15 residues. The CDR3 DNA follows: TGTGCCAGCAGCCTACGGACGGTGGGGTATCAGCCCCAGCATTTT. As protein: CASSLRTVGYQPQHF. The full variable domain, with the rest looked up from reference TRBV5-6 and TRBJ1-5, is DAGVTQSPTHLIKTRGQQVTLRCSPKSGHDTVSWYQQALGQGPQFIFQYYEEEERQRGNFPDRFSGHQFPNYSSELNVNALLLGDSALYLCASSLRTVGYQPQHFGDGTRLSIL.

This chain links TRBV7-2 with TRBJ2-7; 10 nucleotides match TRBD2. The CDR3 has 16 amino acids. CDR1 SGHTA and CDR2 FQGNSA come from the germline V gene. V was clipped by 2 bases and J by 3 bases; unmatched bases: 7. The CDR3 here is CASSLFVAGGGYEQYF. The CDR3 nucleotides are TGTGCCAGCAGCTTATTCGTAGCGGGGGGCGGCTACGAGCAGTACTTC.

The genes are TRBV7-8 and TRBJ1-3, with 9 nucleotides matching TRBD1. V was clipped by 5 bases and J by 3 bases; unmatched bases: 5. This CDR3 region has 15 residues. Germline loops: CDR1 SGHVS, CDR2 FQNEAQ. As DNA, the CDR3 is TGTGCCAGCAGCGCGGACAGGGGCTTTGGAAACACCATATATTTT. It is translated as CASSADRGFGNTIYF.

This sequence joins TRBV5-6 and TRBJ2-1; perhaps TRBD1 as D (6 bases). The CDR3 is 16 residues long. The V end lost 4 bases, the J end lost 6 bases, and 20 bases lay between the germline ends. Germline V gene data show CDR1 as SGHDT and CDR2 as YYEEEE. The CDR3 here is CASSRRPKVGANEQFF. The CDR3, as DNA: TGTGCCAGCAGCCGGAGGCCCAAGGTGGGGGCCAATGAGCAGTTCTTC.

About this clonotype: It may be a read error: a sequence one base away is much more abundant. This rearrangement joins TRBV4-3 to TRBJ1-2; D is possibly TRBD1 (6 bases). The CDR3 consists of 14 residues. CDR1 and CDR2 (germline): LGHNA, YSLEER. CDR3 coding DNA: TGCGTCAGCAGCCAACTGACAGGCCAAAGTGGCTACACCTTC. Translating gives CVSSQLTGQSGYTF.

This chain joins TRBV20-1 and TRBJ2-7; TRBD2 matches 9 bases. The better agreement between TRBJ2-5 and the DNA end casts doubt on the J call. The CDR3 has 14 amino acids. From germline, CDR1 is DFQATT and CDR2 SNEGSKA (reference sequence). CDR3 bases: TGCAGCGTCGCGCTAGCGGGGCTTAAAGAGACCCAGTACTTC. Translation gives CSVALAGLKETQYF.

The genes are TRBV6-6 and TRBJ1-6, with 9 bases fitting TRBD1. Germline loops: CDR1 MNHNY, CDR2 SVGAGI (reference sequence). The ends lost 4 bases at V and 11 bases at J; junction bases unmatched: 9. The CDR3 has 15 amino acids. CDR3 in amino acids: CASSSPGQGSPPLHF. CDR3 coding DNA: TGTGCCAGCAGTTCCCCGGGACAGGGTAGTCCACCCCTCCACTTT.

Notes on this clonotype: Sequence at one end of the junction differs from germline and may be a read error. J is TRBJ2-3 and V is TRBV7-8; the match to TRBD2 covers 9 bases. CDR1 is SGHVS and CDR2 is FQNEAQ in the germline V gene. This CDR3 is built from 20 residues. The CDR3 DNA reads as TGTGTCAGCAGCTTAACTCGATTCTCTGTGGGGACTAGCAGGGCAGATACGCAGTATTTT. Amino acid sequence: CVSSLTRFSVGTSRADTQYF.

DNA of the CDR3: TGTGCCAGCAGTGAAGCTACAAGCAGGTTCTTC. Its protein product is CASSEATSRFF. The chain employs TRBV2 and TRBJ2-1; no clear D. The germline gives CDR1 SNHLY, CDR2 FYNNEI. Trimming took 0 bases from V and 15 from J, leaving 9 bases between them. The CDR3 sequence is 11 residues long.

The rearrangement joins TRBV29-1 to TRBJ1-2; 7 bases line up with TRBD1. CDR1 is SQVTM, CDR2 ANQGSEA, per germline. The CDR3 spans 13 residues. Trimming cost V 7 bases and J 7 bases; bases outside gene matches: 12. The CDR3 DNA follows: TGCAGCGGCACCCTCACAGGGGCAGCTGGCTACACCTTC. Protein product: CSGTLTGAAGYTF.

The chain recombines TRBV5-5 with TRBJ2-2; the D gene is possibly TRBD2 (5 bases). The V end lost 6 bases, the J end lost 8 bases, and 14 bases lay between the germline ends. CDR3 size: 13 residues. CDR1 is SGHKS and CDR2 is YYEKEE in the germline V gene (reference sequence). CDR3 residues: CASMLWESGELFF. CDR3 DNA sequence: TGTGCCAGCATGCTGTGGGAGTCTGGGGAGCTGTTTTTT.

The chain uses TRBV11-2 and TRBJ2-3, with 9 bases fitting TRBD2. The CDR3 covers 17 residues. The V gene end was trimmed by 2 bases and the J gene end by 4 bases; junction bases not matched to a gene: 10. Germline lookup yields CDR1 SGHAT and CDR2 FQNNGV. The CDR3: CASSLIWRGGEADTQYF. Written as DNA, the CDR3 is TGTGCCAGCAGCTTAATCTGGCGGGGGGGCGAGGCAGATACGCAGTATTTT.

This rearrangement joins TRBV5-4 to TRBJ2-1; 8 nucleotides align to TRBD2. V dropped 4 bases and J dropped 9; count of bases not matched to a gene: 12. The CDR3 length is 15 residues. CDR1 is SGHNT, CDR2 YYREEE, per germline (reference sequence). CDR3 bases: TGTGCCAGCAGCACAACCGGGACTAGTATGCGTGAGCAGTTCTTC. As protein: CASSTTGTSMREQFF.

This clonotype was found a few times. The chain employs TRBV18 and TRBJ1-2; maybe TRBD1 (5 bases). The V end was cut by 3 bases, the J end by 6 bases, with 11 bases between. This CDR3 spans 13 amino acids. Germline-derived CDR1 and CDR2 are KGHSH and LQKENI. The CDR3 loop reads CASSPWDGHGYTF. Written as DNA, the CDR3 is TGTGCCAGCTCACCTTGGGACGGGCATGGCTACACCTTC.

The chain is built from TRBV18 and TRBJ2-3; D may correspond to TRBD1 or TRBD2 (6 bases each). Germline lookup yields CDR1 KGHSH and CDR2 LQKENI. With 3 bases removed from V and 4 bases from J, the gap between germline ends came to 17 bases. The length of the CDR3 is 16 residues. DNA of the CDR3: TGTGCCAGCTCACCCCACGCCCGGGGGCCCCCAGATACGCAGTATTTT. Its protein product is CASSPHARGPPDTQYF.